What follows is one T cell receptor (beta chain) and its context. This sample was taken from a study of long-term antiretroviral therapy in people with HIV. This CDR3 spans 11 amino acids. The germline CDR1 and CDR2 sequences are MNHEY and SMNVEV (reference sequence). V was clipped by 3 bases and J by 5 bases, with 4 bases between them. The libraries were made with immunoSEQ v3.0 at survey level. The table came from immunoSEQ multiplex PCR; TCRdb's copy has only in-frame clones and leaves some out. There are 19,000 or so clones in the sample; 75% to 85% occur only once, and 6.5% to 10% lies in the top ten.

Sequencing used unsorted PBMCs, obtained at the start of antiretroviral therapy. This receptor was taken from a man aged 30-40 years with HIV. This chain links TRBV27 with TRBJ2-5; D unresolved. CDR3 residues: CASSLGETQYF. The CDR3 DNA follows: TGTGCCAGCAGTTTGGGGGAGACCCAGTACTTC.